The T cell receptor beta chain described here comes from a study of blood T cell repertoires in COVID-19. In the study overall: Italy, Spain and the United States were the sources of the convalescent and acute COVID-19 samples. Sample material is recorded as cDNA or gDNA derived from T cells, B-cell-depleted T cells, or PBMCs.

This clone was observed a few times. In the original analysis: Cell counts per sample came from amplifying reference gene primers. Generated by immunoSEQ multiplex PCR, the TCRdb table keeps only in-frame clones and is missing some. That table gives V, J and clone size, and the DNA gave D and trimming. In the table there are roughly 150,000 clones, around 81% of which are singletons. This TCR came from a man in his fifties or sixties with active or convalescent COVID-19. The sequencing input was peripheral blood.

The CDR3, as DNA: TGTGCCAGCAGCCAGACCGGGGTGCCTCAAGAGACCCAGTACTTC. Translating it yields CASSQTGVPQETQYF. The chain is built from TRBV7-6 and TRBJ2-5; a weak D match, TRBD2 (5 bases). CDR1 and CDR2 (germline): SGHVS, FNYEAQ. The CDR3 is made up of 15 amino acids. V gave up 5 bases and J gave up 2 bases, with 15 bases separating them. The complete variable domain, with remaining parts taken from reference TRBV7-6 and TRBJ2-5, reads GAGVSQSPRYKVTKRGQDVALRCDPISGHVSLYWYRQALGQGPEFLTYFNYEAQQDKSGLPNDRFSAERPEGSISTLTIQRTEQRDSAMYRCASSQTGVPQETQYFGPGTRLLVL.